Listed here is a single T cell receptor (beta chain). Its cognate antigen is unknown. The sample comes from a study of cytomegalovirus exposure and HLA in healthy donors. As for the study in general: Of roughly 400 genotyped donors, about 81% clustered with self-reported Caucasian donors. Study-wide results and caveats: TCR beta V- and J-gene trimming, according to a later analysis, was linked to a missense DCLRE1C variant. About 150 TCR beta chains were listed as cytomegalovirus-associated.

Use of 60 Vbeta and 13 Jbeta primers characterized the PCR. Authors' processing steps: Around 76 million unique TCR beta chains, roughly 12 million shared, were counted in a later analysis. Generated by immunoSEQ multiplex PCR, the TCRdb table keeps only in-frame clones and is missing some. That table supplies the V and J calls and clone size; D and trimming were determined from the DNA. The table has 120,000 or so clones, 70% to 85% seen once; the top ten hold under 4.5%. Germline-derived CDR1 and CDR2 are MNHNS and SASEGT. V was pared by 8 bases and J by 4 bases, with 12 bases between. The CDR3 has 13 residues.

This sequence was found in a man aged 40-50 years in good health and CMV-seropositive. This chain joins TRBV6-1 and TRBJ1-3; D is ambiguous. Sequenced input: PBMCs. The CDR3 region is CASSQAKGNTIYF. As DNA, the CDR3 is TGTGCCAGCTCGCAAGCTAAGGGAAACACCATATATTTT.